What follows are 9 T cell receptor beta chains derived from one specimen sequenced in a study of cytomegalovirus exposure and HLA in healthy donors. PCR primers comprised 60 Vbeta and 13 Jbeta primers. Here immunoSEQ multiplex PCR was the method, and the copy in TCRdb shows in-frame clones only, minus some. The sample consists of about 59,000 clones, 65% to 80% of them appearing once. Input material: PBMCs. These receptors were taken from a man aged 30 to 45 in good health and CMV-seropositive.

The rearrangement links TRBV4-2 to TRBJ1-2; TRBD1 aligns across 11 bases. Germline CDR1 and CDR2: LGHNA and YNFKEQ. This CDR3 is built from 16 residues. V gave up 3 bases and J gave up 4 bases; unmatched junction bases: 7. CDR3 sequence (DNA): TGTGCCAGCAGCCAGGATGGGACAGGGGGATCCTATGGCTACACCTTC. Encoded protein: CASSQDGTGGSYGYTF.

CDR3 nucleotides: TGTGCCTGGAGTGTACGCGGACAGGGGGGGATAGCGAACACCGGGGAGCTGTTTTTT. This encodes CAWSVRGQGGIANTGELFF. The chain couples TRBV30 to TRBJ2-2; 10 bases are shared with TRBD1. CDR1 is GTSNPN, CDR2 SVGIG, per germline (reference sequence). The CDR3 extends over 19 amino acids. V was clipped by 0 bases and J by 0 bases; unmatched bases: 10.

This rearrangement joins TRBV11-1 to TRBJ2-6; 7 bases fit TRBD2. V was clipped by 6 bases and J by 0 bases; unmatched bases: 14. This CDR3 is 19 amino acids long. CDR1 and CDR2 (germline): SGHAT, FQDESV (reference sequence). CDR3 protein: CASSWGGRKGLSGANVLTF. The DNA of the CDR3 is TGTGCCAGCAGTTGGGGGGGAAGGAAGGGGCTCTCTGGGGCCAACGTCCTGACTTTC.

The V and J genes are TRBV5-6 and TRBJ1-1; 7 bases are a match to TRBD1. In germline, CDR1 is SGHDT, CDR2 YYEEEE. V shed 0 bases, J shed 5 bases, and the junction held 4 bases outside the gene matches. The length of the CDR3 is 14 residues. CDR3 coding DNA: TGTGCCAGCAGCTTGGCAGGGGGTCGGACTGAAGCTTTCTTT. It specifies CASSLAGGRTEAFF. The full variable domain, its missing parts supplied by reference TRBV5-6 and TRBJ1-1, is DAGVTQSPTHLIKTRGQQVTLRCSPKSGHDTVSWYQQALGQGPQFIFQYYEEEERQRGNFPDRFSGHQFPNYSSELNVNALLLGDSALYLCASSLAGGRTEAFFGQGTRLTVV.

The CDR3 reads CASSLFRSPYNEQFF. CDR3 coding DNA: TGTGCCAGCAGCTTGTTCCGGAGCCCCTACAATGAGCAGTTCTTC. This rearrangement joins TRBV5-6 to TRBJ2-1; no reliable D call. The CDR3 loop spans 15 amino acids. Germline CDR1 reads SGHDT; CDR2 reads YYEEEE. Trimming removed 1 base at V and 2 bases at J, with 10 bases between.

V and J are TRBV30 and TRBJ1-3, with 11 bases fitting TRBD1. Germline V gene data show CDR1 as GTSNPN and CDR2 as SVGIG (reference sequence). The CDR3 sequence is 18 residues long. J lost 0 bases, V lost 0 bases, and 7 bases had no gene match. In DNA form, the CDR3 reads TGTGCCTGGAGTGTACGGGGGACAGGGGGTTACTCTGGAAACACCATATATTTT. Translating gives CAWSVRGTGGYSGNTIYF.

This clone occurred a few times. V and J are TRBV10-3 and TRBJ1-1; 7 bases fit TRBD1. Germline-derived CDR1 and CDR2 are ENHRY and SYGVKD. CDR3 length equals 16 residues. The trim removed 0 bases at V and 6 bases at J, leaving 10 bases unmatched. In DNA, the CDR3 is TGTGCCATCAGTGAGTCGGACAGGTCATTTCAGGCTGAAGCTTTCTTT. The encoded protein is CAISESDRSFQAEAFF.

This clone was picked up a small number of times. The rearrangement uses TRBV6-6 and TRBJ1-1; D gene unclear. The length of the CDR3 is 14 residues. The germline gives CDR1 MNHNY, CDR2 SVGAGI (reference sequence). Trimming took off 7 bases at V and 1 base at J, with 13 bases between the two ends. DNA for the CDR3: TGTGCCAGCACCCACCAGGTGGGGAACACTGAAGCTTTCTTT. It translates to CASTHQVGNTEAFF.

V gene TRBV6-4 combines with J gene TRBJ1-4; tentative D call: TRBD1 (5 bases). The germline V and J ends were trimmed by 2 bases and 6 bases, with 10 bases remaining between them. This CDR3 comprises 14 residues. The germline CDR1 and CDR2 sequences are MRHNA and SNTAGT. The DNA of the CDR3 is TGTGCCAGCAGTGACGGTCAGGGTGATGAAAAACTGTTTTTT. Its translation: CASSDGQGDEKLFF.